This T cell receptor (beta chain) originates from a study of blood T cell repertoires in COVID-19. The CDR3 totals 18 residues. J lost 7 bases, V lost 0 bases, and 12 bases had no gene match. Germline CDR1 and CDR2: LGHNA and YSLEER. TCRdb's copy holds only in-frame clones and misses some; the assay was immunoSEQ multiplex PCR. The sample records fewer than 200,000 clones, roughly nine tenths being singletons. V is TRBV4-3 and J is TRBJ2-1; 10 bases line up with TRBD2. This TCR was sampled from a human donor with acute COVID-19. The donor label of this sample is uncertain. Sequences were obtained from PBMCs or T cells enriched from blood (not recorded which). The CDR3 is CASSQDPHAAGGWNEQFF. The CDR3 nucleotides are TGCGCCAGCAGCCAAGACCCTCATGCAGCGGGGGGGTGGAATGAGCAGTTCTTC.